A single sample is the source of the 17 T cell receptor beta chains below, sequenced in a study of neurological immune-mediated disorders. Indicated time point: longitudinal time-point 2. Each CDR3 protein gets one entry after TCRdb re-called the 5' RACE reads with MiXCR. The repertoire holds 84,000 or so distinct CDR3 sequences, less than 15% seen once, with 5% in the top ten. The source material was PBMCs. These receptors were obtained from a female donor with HTLV-1-associated myelopathy (HAM/TSP).

This clonotype was counted at least ten times. J is TRBJ1-1 and V is TRBV4-1, with a possible D match to TRBD1 (5 bases). This CDR3 has 15 residues. V was shortened by 4 bases and J by 4 bases, with 16 bases between the two germline ends. Germline CDR1 MGHRA, CDR2 YSYEKL. The CDR3 reads CASSPFSGSGTEAFF. In DNA form, the CDR3 reads TGCGCCAGCAGCCCATTTTCAGGGAGCGGCACTGAAGCTTTCTTT.

This clonotype has at least ten counts. The genes are TRBV6-5 and TRBJ1-2, with a possible D match to TRBD1 (5 bases). The V and J ends lost 1 base and 1 base respectively, with 10 bases between them. The CDR3 is made up of 15 amino acids. Germline V gives CDR1 MNHEY, CDR2 SVGAGI. For the CDR3, the DNA is TGTGCCAGCAGTTACTGGGGCGGGATTAACTATGGCTACACCTTC. This sequence encodes CASSYWGGINYGYTF.

This clonotype was observed many times. J is TRBJ2-3 and V is TRBV5-1; D possibly corresponds to TRBD1 (6 bases). CDR3 size: 14 residues. Trimming shortened V by 4 bases and J by 8 bases, and 17 bases separated the two germline ends. Germline values: CDR1 SGHRS, CDR2 YFSETQ. CDR3 DNA: TGCGCCAGCAGCCTCCAACAGGGCAGTGGTACGCAGTATTTT. This encodes CASSLQQGSGTQYF.

This chain uses TRBV7-2 with TRBJ2-5; TRBD2 matches 8 bases. The CDR3 extends over 18 amino acids. With 1 base clipped from V and 4 bases from J, the junction kept 14 bases outside the gene matches. Germline V gene sequence: CDR1 SGHTA, CDR2 FQGNSA. CDR3 loop: CASSLDRARGDSRETQYF. The CDR3 bases are TGTGCCAGCAGCTTAGATCGAGCGCGGGGGGACTCGCGAGAGACCCAGTACTTC.

This clonotype showed up many times. The chain has TRBV6-5 and TRBJ1-2; unclear D gene. Germline assignment: CDR1 MNHEY and CDR2 SVGAGI. The CDR3 totals 14 residues. Between the trimmed V and J ends, which lost 2 bases and 10 bases, there was a span of 17 bases. The DNA for the CDR3 is TGTGCCAGCAGTTACGGACGGAGGATTCTGAACTACACCTTC. Translating it yields CASSYGRRILNYTF.

Many counts were recorded for this clonotype. The V and J genes are TRBV5-1 and TRBJ1-1, with D possibly TRBD1 on 5 matching bases. V was pared by 0 bases and J by 4 bases, with 7 bases between. The CDR3 length is 13 residues. Germline CDR1 reads SGHRS; CDR2 reads YFSETQ. The CDR3, as DNA: TGCGCCAGCAGCTTGGAGGGGATCACTGAAGCTTTCTTT. Translated: CASSLEGITEAFF.

At least ten counts were recorded for this clonotype. The chain couples TRBV6-1 to TRBJ2-3; D may correspond to TRBD1 or TRBD2 (5 bases each). Germline V gene lookup returns CDR1 MNHNS and CDR2 SASEGT. V was pared by 6 bases and J by 6 bases, with 16 bases between. CDR3 size: 14 residues. The CDR3 loop is CASSPLPEGDTQYF. CDR3 sequence (DNA): TGTGCCAGCAGCCCTCTACCCGAGGGGGATACGCAGTATTTT.

The chain's CDR3 is CASSLEVYGANVLTF. The CDR3 coding sequence is TGCGCCAGCAGCTTGGAAGTTTATGGGGCCAACGTCCTGACTTTC. This rearrangement joins TRBV5-1 to TRBJ2-6; D gene unclear. Germline CDR1 reads SGHRS; CDR2 reads YFSETQ. Trimming removed 0 bases at V and 3 bases at J, with 7 bases between. There are 15 residues in the CDR3.

This clonotype was seen ten or more times. The chain has TRBV7-2 and TRBJ2-3; TRBD1 agrees at 7 bases. Germline V gene sequence: CDR1 SGHTA, CDR2 FQGNSA. After removal of 6 bases from V and 2 bases from J, the junction contained 11 bases not matched to a gene. The CDR3 spans 16 residues. CDR3 DNA: TGTGCCAGCAGTCTTAGGTTCGACAGGGCCACAGATACGCAGTATTTT. Protein: CASSLRFDRATDTQYF.

This clonotype was observed many times. Germline is not matched at one junction end, which may reflect a read error. The rearrangement uses TRBV9 and TRBJ2-1; no reliable D call. This CDR3 region has 14 residues. Germline loops: CDR1 SGDLS, CDR2 YYNGEE. The CDR3 reads CASSFNPPYSEQFF. CDR3 DNA sequence: TGTGCCAGCAGCTTCAACCCCCCCTACAGTGAGCAGTTCTTC.

The chain links TRBV5-1 to TRBJ2-1; maybe TRBD1 (5 bases). CDR1 is SGHRS and CDR2 is YFSETQ in the germline V gene. V shed 3 bases and J shed 8 bases, with 6 bases lying between them. The CDR3 spans 11 residues. Here the CDR3 reads CASSSGYEQFF. The CDR3 coding sequence is TGCGCCAGCAGCTCAGGGTATGAGCAGTTCTTC.

As concerns this clonotype: This may arise from a read error, as a much more abundant clone is one base away. The chain is built from TRBV5-6 and TRBJ2-7, with no clear D. The germline CDR1 and CDR2 sequences are SGHDT and YYEEEE. There are 14 residues in the CDR3. CDR3 in DNA: TGTGCCAACAGCTTGGGAAACGGACCCTACGAGCAGTACTTC. Protein: CANSLGNGPYEQYF.

This clonotype was seen ten or more times. The chain combines TRBV6-1 with TRBJ2-1; no clear D. From germline, CDR1 is MNHNS and CDR2 SASEGT. The ends were cut back, 1 base at V and 13 bases at J, with 11 bases in the middle. CDR3 length: 12 residues. The CDR3: CASSEGIRAQFF. In nucleotides, the CDR3 is TGTGCCAGCAGTGAAGGGATACGGGCACAGTTCTTC.

This clonotype was found many times. The chain recombines TRBV11-2 with TRBJ2-3, with D perhaps matching TRBD2 (6 bases). Trimming took off 6 bases at V and 0 bases at J, with 13 bases between the two ends. The CDR3 covers 15 residues. Per germline, CDR1 SGHAT and CDR2 FQNNGV. Written as DNA, the CDR3 is TGTGCCAGCAGGTCTTTGCGGGGAAGCACAGATACGCAGTATTTT. Its translation: CASRSLRGSTDTQYF. Variable domain in full (rest from reference TRBV11-2 and TRBJ2-3): EAGVAQSPRYKIIEKRQSVAFWCNPISGHATLYWYQQILGQGPKLLIQFQNNGVVDDSQLPKDRFSAERLKGVDSTLKIQPAKLEDSAVYLCASRSLRGSTDTQYFGPGTRLTVL.

This clonotype was recorded at least ten times. This rearrangement joins TRBV6-2 or TRBV6-3 to TRBJ2-1, with D unclear. CDR1 and CDR2 from the germline V gene are MNHEY and SVGEGT. This CDR3 has 11 amino acids. The V end was cut by 6 bases, the J end by 9 bases, with 9 bases between. This CDR3 reads CASRMGSEQFF. CDR3 nucleotides: TGTGCCAGCAGGATGGGCAGTGAGCAGTTCTTC.

The gene calls are TRBV6-1 and TRBJ1-1; 10 nucleotides line up with TRBD1. This CDR3 comprises 15 residues. V gave up 6 bases and J gave up 5 bases; unmatched junction bases: 9. Germline loops: CDR1 MNHNS, CDR2 SASEGT. The CDR3 region is CASSSSPGQGTEAFF. The DNA of the CDR3 is TGTGCCAGCAGCTCGAGCCCGGGACAGGGGACTGAAGCTTTCTTT.

This clonotype was detected many times. The chain combines TRBV5-1 with TRBJ2-5; 7 bases align to TRBD2. CDR1 is SGHRS and CDR2 is YFSETQ in the germline V gene. The CDR3 runs 14 residues. V trimming: 4 bases; J trimming: 5 bases; junction bases outside the gene matches: 8. The CDR3 nucleotides read TGCGCCAGCAGCAGCGGGACCAATCGGGAGACCCAGTACTTC. Residues: CASSSGTNRETQYF.